The 21 T cell receptor beta chains in this list originate from one sample, sequenced in a study of response to subunit inactivated influenza vaccine. TCRdb re-called the RT-PCR reads with MiXCR, one entry per CDR3 protein. Of fewer than 600,000 distinct CDR3 sequences in the sample, approximately 7.3% were seen once. Sequenced here: PBMCs from blood, sampled about 24 months after vaccination. These receptor sequences come from a man aged 50 to 75 who received an inactivated influenza vaccine.

The rearrangement uses TRBV20-1 and TRBJ2-3, with TRBD2 matching over 10 bases. The ends lost 2 bases at V and 2 bases at J; junction bases unmatched: 4. The CDR3 consists of 15 residues. CDR1 and CDR2 (germline): DFQATT, SNEGSKA (reference sequence). CDR3 bases: TGCAGTGCTAGACTAGCGGGGGCCCCCACAGATACGCAGTATTTT. Protein: CSARLAGAPTDTQYF.

This clonotype was seen ten or more times. CDR3 region: CSATNQLLTSGGRDEQFF. The CDR3, as DNA: TGCAGTGCTACGAACCAACTACTGACTAGCGGGGGGAGGGATGAGCAGTTCTTC. V is TRBV20-1 and J is TRBJ2-1; TRBD2 matches 13 bases. Trimming took 4 bases from V and 8 from J; bases not matched to a gene: 17. Per germline, CDR1 DFQATT and CDR2 SNEGSKA (reference sequence). CDR3 length: 18 residues.

A few counts support this clonotype. The V and J genes are TRBV12-3 or TRBV12-4 and TRBJ2-3, with D possibly TRBD1 on 6 matching bases. The CDR3 runs to 16 residues. Deletions cut 4 bases from V and 0 bases from J, with 14 bases between. The DNA for the CDR3 is TGTGCCAGCAGTTATGACAGGTTTTCGAGCACAGATACGCAGTATTTT. Translating gives CASSYDRFSSTDTQYF.

The chain combines TRBV24-1 with TRBJ2-1, with 14 nucleotides matching TRBD2. CDR3 length equals 16 residues. Trimming took 5 bases from V and 9 from J; bases not matched to a gene: 8. Per germline, CDR1 KGHDR and CDR2 SFDVKD. The CDR3 sequence is CATSVQTSGRAFEQFF. The CDR3 nucleotides are TGTGCCACCAGTGTTCAGACTAGCGGGAGGGCCTTTGAGCAGTTCTTC.

Only a few counts were recorded for this clonotype. Compared with germline, one end of the junction differs, possibly owing to a read error. The CDR3 bases are TGCTGTGCTAGAGGAGGCCCCACCGGGTCCACAGATACGCAGTATTTT. This gives the protein CCARGGPTGSTDTQYF. The rearrangement uses TRBV20-1 and TRBJ2-3; possibly TRBD2 for D (5 bases). Germline lookup yields CDR1 DFQATT and CDR2 SNEGSKA (reference sequence). CDR3 length equals 16 residues.

The chain has TRBV11-3 and TRBJ2-7, with D unresolved. The CDR3 loop spans 13 amino acids. Germline loops: CDR1 SGHNT, CDR2 YENEEA. Trimming took off 2 bases at V and 0 bases at J, with 5 bases between the two ends. This CDR3 reads CASSLTDSYEQYF. Here the CDR3 DNA reads TGTGCCAGCAGCTTAACAGACTCCTACGAGCAGTACTTC. The full variable domain, its missing parts supplied by reference TRBV11-3 and TRBJ2-7, is EAGVVQSPRYKIIEKKQPVAFWCNPISGHNTLYWYLQNLGQGPELLIRYENEEAVDDSQLPKDRFSAERLKGVDSTLKIQPAELGDSAVYLCASSLTDSYEQYFGPGTRLTVT.

The V gene is TRBV6-6, the J gene TRBJ2-1; perhaps TRBD2 as D (5 bases). CDR3 length: 13 residues. Germline-derived CDR1 and CDR2 are MNHNY and SVGAGI (reference sequence). Trimming cost V 5 bases and J 7 bases, with 12 bases left between them. For the CDR3, the DNA is TGTGCCAGCAGTAGGACGGGCGGGAATGAGCAGTTCTTC. It specifies CASSRTGGNEQFF.

V gene TRBV29-1 combines with J gene TRBJ1-1; TRBD1 agrees at 8 bases. There are 13 residues in the CDR3. V lost 6 bases and J lost 4; bases outside the gene matches: 7. The V gene's germline CDR1 is SQVTM and CDR2 ANQGSEA. The CDR3 DNA is TGCAGCGTCCCGACAGGGGCAGGCACTGAAGCTTTCTTT. It encodes CSVPTGAGTEAFF.

This clonotype was detected only a few times. The chain is built from TRBV2 and TRBJ1-4, with TRBD1 as a possible D gene (6 bases). The CDR3 covers 14 residues. Trimming pared 2 bases from V and 8 bases from J, leaving 12 bases between. Germline values: CDR1 SNHLY, CDR2 FYNNEI. The CDR3 nucleotides read TGTGCCAGCAGTGAACAGGGGATTGGCGAAAAACTGTTTTTT. This sequence encodes CASSEQGIGEKLFF.

The rearrangement links TRBV7-8 to TRBJ2-3; the match to TRBD1 covers 7 bases. There are 14 residues in the CDR3. V was clipped by 4 bases and J by 4 bases; unmatched bases: 5. Germline V lookup: CDR1 SGHVS, CDR2 FQNEAQ. CDR3 in amino acids: CASSYVGQADTQYF. The CDR3 DNA follows: TGTGCCAGCAGCTATGTCGGACAGGCAGATACGCAGTATTTT.

This clonotype was found many times. This chain links TRBV7-2 with TRBJ2-7, with 8 bases lining up with TRBD2. Germline trimming cut 5 bases from V and 2 bases from J; bases unmatched to any gene: 8. The CDR3 totals 15 residues. Germline V CDR1 and CDR2: SGHTA, FQGNSA. CDR3 in DNA: TGTGCCAGCAGCATCACTAGCGGAACAACCTACGAGCAGTACTTC. Its translation is CASSITSGTTYEQYF.

In nucleotides, the CDR3 is TGTGCCAGCAGCTTAGTTTGGGGGGAGATCTACAATGAGCAGTTCTTC. Residues: CASSLVWGEIYNEQFF. The V gene is TRBV11-2, the J gene TRBJ2-1; possibly TRBD2 for D (6 bases). CDR1 and CDR2 (germline): SGHAT, FQNNGV. There are 16 residues in the CDR3. V was shortened by 1 base and J by 3 bases, with 13 bases between the two germline ends.

The rearrangement uses TRBV20-1 and TRBJ2-1; perhaps TRBD2 as D (7 bases). CDR1 and CDR2 (germline): DFQATT, SNEGSKA (reference sequence). This CDR3 has 14 amino acids. V lost 6 bases and J lost 6, with 18 bases in between. CDR3 sequence: CSAQRGRAINEQFF. The CDR3, as DNA: TGCAGTGCGCAGAGGGGGAGGGCTATCAATGAGCAGTTCTTC.

The chain links TRBV29-1 to TRBJ2-7; 7 bases are shared with TRBD2. The CDR3 sequence is 17 residues long. The V gene end was trimmed by 3 bases and the J gene end by 2 bases; junction bases not matched to a gene: 16. The germline V gene encodes CDR1 SQVTM and CDR2 ANQGSEA. This chain's CDR3 is CSVEGGTAVSAPYEQYF. CDR3 in DNA: TGCAGCGTTGAGGGAGGGACGGCGGTATCTGCCCCCTACGAGCAGTACTTC.

This clonotype was detected only a few times. The gene calls are TRBV20-1 and TRBJ2-7; 10 bases match TRBD1. J was trimmed by 6 bases and V by 6 bases; bases with no gene match: 14. The V gene's germline CDR1 is DFQATT and CDR2 SNEGSKA (reference sequence). This CDR3 spans 15 amino acids. The CDR3 here is CSATEGTGVFSEQYF. The CDR3 DNA reads as TGCAGTGCAACCGAGGGGACAGGGGTTTTTAGCGAGCAGTACTTC.

This clonotype was counted ten times or more. The V call is TRBV2, the J call TRBJ2-7; D gene unclear. Germline V gene sequence: CDR1 SNHLY, CDR2 FYNNEI. This CDR3 spans 12 amino acids. Trimming cost V 3 bases and J 7 bases, with 10 bases left between them. The CDR3 loop reads CASSELAGEQYF. CDR3 bases: TGTGCCAGCAGTGAGTTAGCTGGTGAGCAGTACTTC.

This clonotype was seen a handful of times. The chain has TRBV5-1 and TRBJ2-3; no clear D gene. The CDR3 contains 12 residues. The V gene's germline CDR1 is SGHRS and CDR2 YFSETQ. Between the trimmed V and J ends, which lost 7 bases and 7 bases, there was a span of 13 bases. The CDR3 bases are TGCGCCAGCTCAGACACCACCTATACGCAGTATTTT. This codes for CASSDTTYTQYF.

The chain joins TRBV7-2 to TRBJ2-1; 9 nucleotides line up with TRBD2. Germline V gene data show CDR1 as SGHTA and CDR2 as FQGNSA. CDR3 length: 15 residues. The V and J ends lost 0 bases and 12 bases, in that order; junction bases with no gene match: 9. The CDR3 spells CASSLAGGGVMMQFF. As DNA, the CDR3 is TGTGCCAGCAGCTTAGCTGGCGGGGGGGTCATGATGCAGTTCTTC. Complete variable domain (other parts from reference TRBV7-2 and TRBJ2-1): GAGVSQSPSNKVTEKGKDVELRCDPISGHTALYWYRQSLGQGLEFLIYFQGNSAPDKSGLPSDRFSAERTGGSVSTLTIQRTQQEDSAVYLCASSLAGGGVMMQFFGPGTRLTVL.

This clonotype was seen a handful of times. The chain links TRBV7-2 to TRBJ2-4; the D is unclear. Trimming left V 6 bases short and J 1 base short, with 10 bases between. The CDR3 totals 14 residues. Germline V gives CDR1 SGHTA, CDR2 FQGNSA. For the CDR3, the DNA is TGTGCCAGCAGTCCAATTGCGGCCAAAAACATTCAGTACTTC. This encodes CASSPIAAKNIQYF. Full variable domain (remainder filled in from reference TRBV7-2 and TRBJ2-4): GAGVSQSPSNKVTEKGKDVELRCDPISGHTALYWYRQSLGQGLEFLIYFQGNSAPDKSGLPSDRFSAERTGGSVSTLTIQRTQQEDSAVYLCASSPIAAKNIQYFGAGTRLSVL.

Many counts were recorded for this clonotype. This chain uses TRBV27 with TRBJ2-7; D might be TRBD1 (5 bases). Trimming pared 4 bases from V and 1 base from J, leaving 8 bases between. Germline lookup yields CDR1 MNHEY and CDR2 SMNVEV (reference sequence). This CDR3 contains 13 residues. CDR3 sequence: CASSSGSSYEQYF. CDR3 sequence (DNA): TGTGCCAGCAGTTCAGGGTCTTCCTACGAGCAGTACTTC.

This clonotype came up a few times. V usage is TRBV24-1 and J usage is TRBJ2-7; D uncertain. Germline CDR1 is KGHDR and CDR2 is SFDVKD. With 2 bases removed from V and 3 bases from J, the gap between germline ends came to 4 bases. This CDR3 is built from 12 residues. Here the CDR3 reads CATSDSNYEQYF. As DNA, the CDR3 is TGTGCCACCAGTGATTCTAACTACGAGCAGTACTTC.